Sequencing of this TCR beta chain was carried out in a study of T cell clonotyping in hematopoietic cell transplantation. With 4 bases clipped from V and 5 bases from J, the junction kept 6 bases outside the gene matches. CDR1 is SGHNT and CDR2 is YYREEE in the germline V gene (reference sequence). The CDR3 has 16 residues. As for this clone: The antigen remains undetermined.

Using immunoSEQ multiplex PCR, the repertoire was profiled, and TCRdb retains in-frame clones only, with some absent. The sample yields around 19,000 clones, around 77% seen once. Documented time point: recipient sample about 28 days before transplant, after cytoreduction. Overall study results and limits: No sorting was done, leaving CD4 and CD8 contributions mixed.

The material sequenced was peripheral blood mononuclear cells, taken before stem cell transplant. The rearrangement links TRBV5-4 to TRBJ1-6, with 10 bases matching TRBD1. The clonotype comes from a man in his fifties or sixties with acute myeloid leukemia. Some clones in this sample may be carry-over from other donors' samples. CDR3 sequence reads: CASSPGTGANNSPLHF. The CDR3 DNA sequence: TGTGCCAGCAGCCCCGGGACAGGGGCGAATAATTCACCCCTCCACTTT.